This entry is about one T cell receptor (beta chain). Germline CDR1 and CDR2: GTSNPN and SVGIG (reference sequence). Germline trimming cut 4 bases from V and 6 bases from J; bases unmatched to any gene: 7. This CDR3 is built from 13 residues. PCR was performed using 60 Vbeta and 13 Jbeta primers. Assay: immunoSEQ multiplex PCR; the TCRdb copy retains only in-frame clones and omits some. Among about 130,000 clones listed, roughly 80% were seen once. The data derive from a study of cytomegalovirus exposure and HLA in healthy donors. The sample taken for sequencing was PBMCs. The origin of this receptor is a woman in her 40s in good health and CMV-seropositive. V is TRBV30 and J is TRBJ1-2; TRBD1 matches at 8 bases. CDR3 loop: CAWNLGQGHGYTF. The CDR3 DNA sequence: TGTGCCTGGAATTTAGGACAGGGCCATGGCTACACCTTC.